This entry lists 25 T cell receptor beta chains sequenced from one sample in a study of T cell clonality in common variable immunodeficiency. Here immunoSEQ multiplex PCR was the method, and the copy in TCRdb shows in-frame clones only, minus some. The profile covers some 80,000 clones, none occurring a single time. Specimen: peripheral blood mononuclear cells. The receptors were gathered from a person between 18 and 75 years old in good health.

This clone has a count of ten or more. It may be a read error: a sequence one base away is much more abundant. The CDR3 is cut off 3 residues early in the read; its end comes from the germline J gene. Additional DNA sequences in this sample encode the identical CDR3. The chain couples TRBV11-3 to TRBJ2-3, with 8 bases fitting TRBD2. V shed 5 bases, J shed 2 bases, and the junction held 3 bases outside the gene matches. The germline CDR1 and CDR2 sequences are SGHNT and YENEEA. There are 14 residues in the CDR3. The covered CDR3 bases are TGTGCCAGCAGCCCTGGACTAGCCACAGATACG. This encodes CASSPGLATDT. The complete CDR3 protein is CASSPGLATDTQYF.

This clone was recorded at least ten times. The read ends 3 residues early relative to the CDR3; the germline J gene fills the gap. The genes are TRBV19 and TRBJ1-4, with D possibly matching TRBD1 (6 bases). The V gene's germline CDR1 is LNHDA and CDR2 SQIVND (reference sequence). V lost 2 bases and J 7 bases, leaving 14 bases between the germline ends. The CDR3 extends over 15 amino acids. The covered CDR3 bases are TGTGCCAGTAGTATATCCCCGGACAGATTTGAAAAA. As protein: CASSISPDRFEK. The full CDR3 sequence reads CASSISPDRFEKLFF.

There are many counts of this clone. CDR3 sequence reads: CASARTGGNYGYTF. The covered CDR3 bases are TGTGCCTCGGCGAGGACAGGGGGCAACTATGGC. The chain is built from TRBV6-2 or TRBV6-3 and TRBJ1-2, with 11 bases that match TRBD1. The observed sequence ends 3 residues before the CDR3 terminus, with the missing tail filled in from the germline J gene. Germline values: CDR1 MNHEY, CDR2 SVGEGT. V gave up 11 bases and J gave up 2 bases; unmatched junction bases: 7. The CDR3 runs 14 residues.

This clone was detected ten times or more. The DNA ends 3 residues before the CDR3 does, and the rest of the CDR3 is filled in from the germline J gene. The rearrangement joins TRBV5-1 to TRBJ1-6, with D perhaps TRBD1 (5 bases). The germline V gene encodes CDR1 SGHRS and CDR2 YFSETQ. This CDR3 has 14 residues. V was pared by 0 bases and J by 6 bases, with 7 bases between. Here the CDR3 reads CASSLGQTNSPLHF. The covered CDR3 bases are TGCGCCAGCAGCTTGGGACAGACTAATTCACCC.

This clone has at least ten counts. The sequenced fragment ends 3 residues before the CDR3 boundary, so the rest is inferred from the germline J gene. The chain carries TRBV5-1 and TRBJ1-3; D not resolved. The CDR3 length is 14 residues. From germline, CDR1 is SGHRS and CDR2 YFSETQ. V lost 5 bases, J lost 3 bases, and 12 bases lay in between. This CDR3 is CASRIGFDGNTIYF. The sequenced part of the CDR3 DNA is TGCGCCAGCAGAATAGGGTTTGATGGAAACACC. Full variable domain (outside the CDR3, taken from reference TRBV5-1 and TRBJ1-3): KAGVTQTPRYLIKTRGQQVTLSCSPISGHRSVSWYQQTPGQGLQFLFEYFSETQRNKGNFPGRFSGRQFSNSRSEMNVSTLELGDSALYLCASRIGFDGNTIYFGEGSWLTVV.

This clone was seen many times. The CDR3 end is not reached by the read, which stops 3 residues before it; the germline J gene fills it in. This chain links TRBV5-6 with TRBJ2-7; 10 bases match TRBD2. CDR1 SGHDT and CDR2 YYEEEE come from the germline V gene. The CDR3 totals 14 residues. V dropped 3 bases and J dropped 3; count of bases not matched to a gene: 3. The CDR3: CASSWRTSGYEQYF. The CDR3 bases that were read are TGTGCCAGCAGCTGGAGGACTAGCGGCTACGAG.

This clone was seen many times. Read data end 3 residues before the CDR3 end; the end is taken from the germline J gene. The chain combines TRBV6-2 or TRBV6-3 with TRBJ2-7; D may be TRBD1 or TRBD2 (6 bases each). Trimming removed 5 bases from V and 1 base from J, with 15 bases in between. CDR3 length equals 15 residues. Germline CDR1 reads MNHEY; CDR2 reads SVGEGT. The CDR3 loop reads CASSRGGGGSYEQYF. CDR3 bases read: TGTGCCAGCAGTCGCGGTGGAGGGGGTTCCTACGAG.

This clone has at least ten counts. The chain's CDR3 is CASSIDKTPGEEKLFF. CDR3 DNA (partial): TGTGCCAGTAGTATAGATAAAACGCCAGGGGAGGAAAAA. This rearrangement joins TRBV19 to TRBJ1-4; D perhaps matches TRBD1 (6 bases). The missing CDR3 end, 3 residues past where the read stops, is filled in from the germline J gene. The V gene lost 0 bases and the J gene lost 8 bases, with 16 bases spanning the gap. Looked up from germline, CDR1 is LNHDA and CDR2 is SQIVND (reference sequence). CDR3 size: 16 residues. The full variable domain, completed using reference TRBV19 and TRBJ1-4, is DGGITQSPKYLFRKEGQNVTLSCEQNLNHDAMYWYRQDPGQGLRLIYYSQIVNDFQKGDIAEGYSVSREKKESFPLTVTSAQKNPTAFYLCASSIDKTPGEEKLFFGSGTQLSVL.

In this sample, this clone turned up many times. The CDR3 end is not reached by the read, which stops 3 residues before it; the germline J gene fills it in. The chain has TRBV6-2 or TRBV6-3 and TRBJ1-5; tentative D call: TRBD1 (5 bases). V lost 6 bases, J lost 1 base, and 19 bases lay in between. There are 17 residues in the CDR3. Germline loops: CDR1 MNHEY, CDR2 SVGEGT. CDR3 DNA (partial): TGTGCCAGCAGCCAAAACCCAGGGTCCGTGAGCAATCAGCCC. This sequence encodes CASSQNPGSVSNQP. The full CDR3 reads CASSQNPGSVSNQPQHF.

This clone was counted many times. The CDR3 extends 3 residues past the end of the read, so its final part is completed from the germline J gene. V usage is TRBV7-6 and J usage is TRBJ2-1; 7 nucleotides align to TRBD2. Trimming took 1 base from V and 6 from J; bases not matched to a gene: 9. CDR1 and CDR2 from the germline V gene are SGHVS and FNYEAQ. The CDR3 is 16 amino acids. The CDR3 DNA, read in part, is TGTGCCAGCAGCTTAGTGCGGGCTAGCGGAGGCAATGAG. Protein: CASSLVRASGGNE. The whole CDR3 region reads CASSLVRASGGNEQFF.

This clone was observed at least ten times. The CDR3 goes on 3 residues after the read ends, and that part is filled in from the germline J gene. This chain connects TRBV18 to TRBJ2-7; 7 bases align to TRBD1. V was pared by 6 bases and J by 3 bases, with 8 bases of the junction left unmatched. In germline, CDR1 is KGHSH, CDR2 LQKENI. This CDR3 contains 14 residues. The CDR3 loop is CASSLGQTGYEQYF. The DNA read from the CDR3 is TGTGCCAGCTCGTTGGGACAGACGGGCTACGAG.

This clone was seen at least ten times. The sequenced fragment ends 3 residues before the CDR3 boundary, so the rest is inferred from the germline J gene. The rearrangement links TRBV19 to TRBJ2-6; the D gene is possibly TRBD2 (7 bases). V was clipped by 3 bases and J by 4 bases, with 10 bases between them. CDR3 length: 15 residues. The germline gives CDR1 LNHDA, CDR2 SQIVND (reference sequence). CDR3 DNA, as far as it was read: TGTGCCAGTAGTATCGGGGGGACAGGGGCCAACGTC. This codes for CASSIGGTGANV. The entire CDR3 protein reads CASSIGGTGANVLTF.

This clone was found a few times. The read ends 3 residues early relative to the CDR3; the germline J gene fills the gap. The chain links TRBV19 to TRBJ1-1; 7 positions agree with TRBD1. Trimming removed 3 bases from V and 1 base from J; junction bases left unmatched: 8. The CDR3 has 16 amino acids. CDR1 and CDR2 (germline): LNHDA, SQIVND (reference sequence). The CDR3 reads CASSIYPAGGNTEAFF. Partial CDR3 DNA: TGTGCCAGTAGTATTTACCCCGCAGGGGGGAACACTGAA.

This clone came up many times. The read finishes 3 residues shy of the CDR3 end, and the germline J gene is used to complete it. This sequence joins TRBV20-1 and TRBJ2-7, with D hard to call. The CDR3 has 14 residues. Per the germline V gene, CDR1 is DFQATT and CDR2 is SNEGSKA (reference sequence). V was shortened by 0 bases and J by 0 bases, with 9 bases between the two germline ends. The CDR3 is CSAREGESSYEQYF. Incomplete CDR3 DNA: TGCAGTGCTAGAGAGGGCGAGAGCTCCTACGAG.

There are many counts of this clone. An end of the junction does not agree with germline; a read error may underlie this. The CDR3 end lies 3 residues beyond the end of the read and is filled in from the germline J gene. The gene calls are TRBV7-8 and TRBJ2-7; 10 bases match TRBD2. Germline V gives CDR1 SGHVS, CDR2 FQNEAQ. The CDR3 has 14 amino acids. Partial CDR3 DNA: TGTGCCTCCTCCGAGCGGGAGGGCTCCTCCGAG. Translating gives CASSEREGSSE. In full, the CDR3 reads CASSEREGSSEQYF.

At least ten counts were recorded for this clone. From the germline J gene comes the end of the CDR3, since the read stops 3 residues before it. The chain carries TRBV5-8 and TRBJ2-7; 8 nucleotides agree with TRBD1. CDR3 length: 15 residues. Germline V gene sequence: CDR1 SGHTS, CDR2 YDEGEE. V shed 4 bases and J 5 bases; nucleotides not matched to a gene: 11. This CDR3 is CASSQSGQGSNEQYF. The CDR3 bases that were read are TGTGCCAGCAGCCAGTCCGGACAGGGATCAAACGAG.

This clone was seen at least ten times. The read terminates 3 residues before the CDR3 end, so the remaining end is supplied by the germline J gene. V and J are TRBV20-1 and TRBJ1-5, with D unresolved. Germline CDR1 DFQATT, CDR2 SNEGSKA (reference sequence). Trimming shortened V by 5 bases and J by 2 bases, and 10 bases separated the two germline ends. The CDR3 covers 13 residues. The DNA read from the CDR3 is TGCAGTGCTTCCGACACCCGCAATCAGCCC. It codes for CSASDTRNQP. From start to end, the CDR3 is CSASDTRNQPQHF.

Many counts were recorded for this clone. The missing CDR3 end, 3 residues past where the read stops, is filled in from the germline J gene. The J gene is TRBJ2-3, the V gene TRBV19; TRBD1 is a possible D gene (6 bases). V lost 7 bases, J lost 7 bases, and 15 bases lay in between. There are 13 residues in the CDR3. Germline CDR1 LNHDA, CDR2 SQIVND (reference sequence). Incomplete CDR3 DNA: TGTGCCAGTAAGGCAGGGGCCTTTAATACG. This sequence encodes CASKAGAFNT. From start to end, the CDR3 is CASKAGAFNTQYF.

This clone was found a few times. The CDR3 end lies 3 residues beyond the end of the read and is filled in from the germline J gene. The chain employs TRBV7-2 and TRBJ2-7; the D gene is possibly TRBD1 (7 bases). Between the trimmed V and J ends, which lost 0 bases and 2 bases, there was a span of 17 bases. Looked up from germline, CDR1 is SGHTA and CDR2 is FQGNSA. The CDR3 is made up of 17 amino acids. CDR3 DNA (partial): TGTGCCAGCAGCTTAGCGTTACACGGGGGACAGCCCTACGAG. Translating it yields CASSLALHGGQPYE. The CDR3 in its entirety is CASSLALHGGQPYEQYF.

This clone was found many times. The observed sequence ends 3 residues before the CDR3 terminus, with the missing tail filled in from the germline J gene. The chain employs TRBV19 and TRBJ2-1; D not resolved. This CDR3 contains 15 residues. The V end lost 3 bases, the J end lost 6 bases, and 15 bases lay between the germline ends. Germline V lookup: CDR1 LNHDA, CDR2 SQIVND (reference sequence). CDR3 DNA (partial): TGTGCCAGTAGTATTGGGCCCGCAATGGGCAATGAG. It is translated as CASSIGPAMGNE. The complete CDR3 reads CASSIGPAMGNEQFF.

This clone was counted many times. The read terminates 3 residues before the CDR3 end, so the remaining end is supplied by the germline J gene. V and J are TRBV19 and TRBJ2-7; 10 positions match TRBD1. The CDR3 contains 15 residues. V lost 2 bases, J lost 5 bases, and 6 bases stayed unmatched. The V gene's germline CDR1 is LNHDA and CDR2 SQIVND (reference sequence). CDR3: CASSISDRGQNEQYF. Partial CDR3 DNA: TGTGCCAGTAGTATAAGCGACAGGGGGCAAAACGAG.

This clone has just a few counts. The CDR3 extends 3 residues past the end of the read, so its final part is completed from the germline J gene. The V call is TRBV19, the J call TRBJ2-1; 9 bases align to TRBD2. The V and J ends lost 5 bases and 5 bases, in that order; junction bases with no gene match: 10. In germline, CDR1 is LNHDA, CDR2 SQIVND (reference sequence). CDR3 length: 16 amino acids. CDR3 residues: CASSFKTSGTNNEQFF. Incomplete CDR3 DNA: TGTGCCAGTAGTTTCAAGACTAGCGGAACGAACAATGAG.

This clone has only a few counts. The CDR3 extends 3 residues past the end of the read, so its final part is completed from the germline J gene. V gene TRBV7-8 combines with J gene TRBJ1-2, with 11 bases lining up with TRBD1. From germline, CDR1 is SGHVS and CDR2 FQNEAQ. This CDR3 is 17 amino acids long. With V trimmed by 6 bases and J by 2 bases, 11 bases remained unmatched. This CDR3 is CASSFPGTGGINYGYTF. CDR3 DNA, as far as it was read: TGTGCCAGCAGTTTCCCCGGGACAGGGGGTATAAACTATGGC. The complete variable domain, with remaining parts taken from reference TRBV7-8 and TRBJ1-2, reads GAGVSQSPRYKVAKRGQDVALRCDPISGHVSLFWYQQALGQGPEFLTYFQNEAQLDKSGLPSDRFFAERPEGSVSTLKIQRTQQEDSAVYLCASSFPGTGGINYGYTFGSGTRLTVV.

Ten or more counts support this clone. The junction does not match germline at one end; this may be a read error. The CDR3 end is not reached by the read, which stops 3 residues before it; the germline J gene fills it in. The V call is TRBV7-7, the J call TRBJ2-2; 7 positions match TRBD2. The CDR3 loop spans 15 amino acids. CDR1 SSHAT and CDR2 FNYEAQ come from the germline V gene (reference sequence). CDR3 bases read: TGTGCTAGCAGCCTCGGACTAGGATCGTCCGGGGAG. Encoded protein: CASSLGLGSSGE. The full CDR3 protein is CASSLGLGSSGELFF.

The sample holds many counts of this clone. The DNA ends 3 residues before the CDR3 does, and the rest of the CDR3 is filled in from the germline J gene. The V and J genes are TRBV7-9 and TRBJ1-1, with D uncertain. CDR1 is SEHNR and CDR2 is FQNEAQ in the germline V gene (reference sequence). This CDR3 comprises 15 residues. V was trimmed by 5 bases and J by 6 bases, leaving 19 bases between them. The sequenced part of the CDR3 DNA is TGTGCCAGCAGCCCCGGACTGACTAAGGCGTCTGAA. Translated, it gives CASSPGLTKASE. The CDR3 in full is CASSPGLTKASEAFF.